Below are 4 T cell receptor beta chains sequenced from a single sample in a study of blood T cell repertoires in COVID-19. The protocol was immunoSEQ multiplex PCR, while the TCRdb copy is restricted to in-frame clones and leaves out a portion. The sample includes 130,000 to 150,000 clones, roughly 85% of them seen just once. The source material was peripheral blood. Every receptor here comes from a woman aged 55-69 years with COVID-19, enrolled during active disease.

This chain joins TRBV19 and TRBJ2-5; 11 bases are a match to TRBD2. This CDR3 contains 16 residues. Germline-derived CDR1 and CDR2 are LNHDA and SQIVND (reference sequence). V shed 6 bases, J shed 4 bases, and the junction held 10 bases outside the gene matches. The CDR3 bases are TGTGCCAGTAGGTTAGCGGGGGGGCCAGGCGGAGAGACCCAGTACTTC. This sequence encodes CASRLAGGPGGETQYF.

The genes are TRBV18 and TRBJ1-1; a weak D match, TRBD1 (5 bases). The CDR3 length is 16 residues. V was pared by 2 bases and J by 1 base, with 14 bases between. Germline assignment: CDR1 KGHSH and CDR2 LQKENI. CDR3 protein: CASSPSVFQGNTEAFF. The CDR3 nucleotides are TGTGCCAGCTCACCATCTGTATTTCAGGGGAACACTGAAGCTTTCTTT.

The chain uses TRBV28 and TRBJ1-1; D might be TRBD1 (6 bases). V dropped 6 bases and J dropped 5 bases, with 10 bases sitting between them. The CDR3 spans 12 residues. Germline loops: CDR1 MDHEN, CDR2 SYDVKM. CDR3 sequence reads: CASRTGMTEAFF. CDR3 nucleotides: TGTGCCAGCAGAACAGGGATGACTGAAGCTTTCTTT.

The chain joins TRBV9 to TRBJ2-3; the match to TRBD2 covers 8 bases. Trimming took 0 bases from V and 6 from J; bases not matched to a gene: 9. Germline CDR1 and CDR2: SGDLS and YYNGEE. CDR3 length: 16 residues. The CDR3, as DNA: TGTGCCAGCAGCGTAGCTAGGGGCCGCGGGGGGGATACGCAGTATTTT. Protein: CASSVARGRGGDTQYF. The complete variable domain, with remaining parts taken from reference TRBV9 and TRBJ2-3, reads DSGVTQTPKHLITATGQRVTLRCSPRSGDLSVYWYQQSLDQGLQFLIQYYNGEERAKGNILERFSAQQFPDLHSELNLSSLELGDSALYFCASSVARGRGGDTQYFGPGTRLTVL.